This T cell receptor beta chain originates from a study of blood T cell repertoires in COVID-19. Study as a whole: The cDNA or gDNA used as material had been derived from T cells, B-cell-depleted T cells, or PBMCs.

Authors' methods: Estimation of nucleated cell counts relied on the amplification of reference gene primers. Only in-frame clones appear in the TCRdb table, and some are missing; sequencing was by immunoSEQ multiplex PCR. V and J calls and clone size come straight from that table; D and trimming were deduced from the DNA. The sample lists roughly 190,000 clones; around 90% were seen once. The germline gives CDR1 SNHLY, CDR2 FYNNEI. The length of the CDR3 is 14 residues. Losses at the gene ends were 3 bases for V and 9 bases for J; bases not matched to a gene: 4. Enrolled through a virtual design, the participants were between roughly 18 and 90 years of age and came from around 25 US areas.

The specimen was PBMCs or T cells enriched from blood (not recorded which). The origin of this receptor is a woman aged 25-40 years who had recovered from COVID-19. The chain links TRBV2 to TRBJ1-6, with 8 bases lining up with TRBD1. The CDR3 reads CASSERRGLSPLHF. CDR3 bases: TGTGCCAGCAGTGAGCGCAGGGGGCTTTCACCCCTCCACTTT.